Sequencing of this T cell receptor beta chain was carried out in a study of T-cell reconstitution after alpha-beta-depleted transplantation in children. General study points: In patients about two months after transplant, alpha-beta T cells reportedly arose from several hundred expanded graft clones. Among T cells one year after transplant, newly produced cells accounted for most counts and diversity. There were some patients whose high TCRbeta diversity at day 60 came from surviving recipient T cells and thymic progenitors.

In regard to this clonotype: Antigen specificity is unknown.

Germline loops: CDR1 MDHEN, CDR2 SYDVKM. V dropped 5 bases and J dropped 2; count of bases not matched to a gene: 9. This CDR3 comprises 16 residues. As it was prepared, the TCRbeta library received unique molecular identifiers. TCRdb recomputed calls from the PCR reads with MiXCR, one row per CDR3 protein. Among almost 600,000 distinct CDR3 sequences listed, over 20% were seen once. The sequence was collected from a boy younger than two with Wiskott-Aldrich syndrome, due to receive a stem cell transplant. The chain recombines TRBV28 with TRBJ2-3, with 8 bases that match TRBD2. The sample was PBMCs, taken before TCRalphabeta/CD19-depleted stem cell transplant. The CDR3 sequence: CASSHGLAENTDTQYF. The CDR3 DNA reads as TGTGCCAGCAGTCATGGACTAGCCGAAAACACAGATACGCAGTATTTT.